This TCR beta chain came from a study of T-cell memory formation after mild COVID-19. Whole-study findings and limits: Among CD4+ contracting clones, most were CM and EM, and CD8+ ones EMRA. Researchers found some responding clones in pre-infection memory, a sign that cross-reactive memory joined. Still unconfirmed is whether the second-wave clones peaking on day 37 recognized SARS-CoV-2. The study found balanced CD4/CD8 in clones contracting day 15 to 85 and a CD4+ lean in later expanders.

TCRdb reanalysed the 5' RACE reads using MiXCR and keeps one entry per CDR3 protein. The repertoire holds around 510,000 distinct CDR3 sequences, roughly 22% seen once, with roughly 9.1% in the top ten. In this sample, this clonotype turned up many times. Its antigen is unidentified. The V gene lost 7 bases and the J gene lost 6 bases, with 19 bases spanning the gap. This CDR3 region has 15 residues. Germline CDR1 and CDR2: MDHEN and SYDVKM. The sample consisted of PBMCs or a T cell subset sorted from them (not recorded which). The chain has TRBV28 and TRBJ2-1, with D perhaps given as TRBD1 or TRBD2 (5 bases each). The TCR sequence derives from an adult woman who had mild COVID-19 (a few samples of this study predate the infection). Cell type and time point are not known. Here the CDR3 DNA reads TGTGCCAGCAACGGGAAACCCCAAAGGGGCAATGAGCAGTTCTTC. It translates to CASNGKPQRGNEQFF. Variable domain in full (rest from reference TRBV28 and TRBJ2-1): DVKVTQSSRYLVKRTGEKVFLECVQDMDHENMFWYRQDPGLGLRLIYFSYDVKMKEKGDIPEGYSVSREKKERFSLILESASTNQTSMYLCASNGKPQRGNEQFFGPGTRLTVL.